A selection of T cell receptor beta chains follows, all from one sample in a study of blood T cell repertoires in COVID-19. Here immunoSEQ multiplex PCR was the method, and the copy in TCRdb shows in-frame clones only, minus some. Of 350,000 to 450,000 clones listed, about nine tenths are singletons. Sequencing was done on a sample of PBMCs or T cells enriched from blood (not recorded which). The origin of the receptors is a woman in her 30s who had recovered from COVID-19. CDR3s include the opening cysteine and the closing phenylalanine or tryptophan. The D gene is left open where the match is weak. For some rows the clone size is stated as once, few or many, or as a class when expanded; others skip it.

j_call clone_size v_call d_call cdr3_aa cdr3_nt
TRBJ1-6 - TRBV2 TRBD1 CASSWGQEFYNSPLHF TGTGCCAGCAGTTGGGGACAGGAGTTTTATAATTCACCCCTCCACTTT
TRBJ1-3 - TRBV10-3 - CAISESGEGDTIYF TGTGCCATCAGTGAGTCGGGCGAGGGAGACACCATATATTTT
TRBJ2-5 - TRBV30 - CAWSVQKQETQYF TGTGCCTGGAGTGTACAGAAACAAGAGACCCAGTACTTC
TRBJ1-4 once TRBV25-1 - CASSDPGQSDGKLFF TGTGCCAGCAGTGATCCAGGGCAAAGCGACGGGAAACTGTTTTTT
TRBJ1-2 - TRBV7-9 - CASSLAGSYGYTF TGTGCCAGCAGCTTAGCCGGGAGCTATGGCTACACCTTC
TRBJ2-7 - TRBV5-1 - CASRSVSTYEQYF TGCGCCAGCAGATCGGTCTCGACCTACGAGCAGTACTTC
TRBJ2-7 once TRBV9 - CASSAEGGEGYEQYF TGTGCCAGCAGCGCCGAAGGGGGGGAAGGCTACGAGCAGTACTTC
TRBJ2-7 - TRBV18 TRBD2 CASSPISGNNEQYF TGTGCCAGCTCACCCATTAGCGGGAACAACGAGCAGTACTTC
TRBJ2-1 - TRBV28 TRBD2 CASSFEGLAGVNRNEQFF TGTGCCAGCAGTTTTGAGGGACTAGCGGGAGTAAATAGGAATGAGCAGTTCTTC
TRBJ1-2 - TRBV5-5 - CASSFRGFNGGYTF TGTGCCAGCAGCTTTCGGGGGTTCAACGGGGGCTACACCTTC
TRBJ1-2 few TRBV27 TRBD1 CASSPSPDRVQGYTF TGTGCCAGCAGTCCCTCCCCCGACAGGGTTCAGGGCTACACCTTC
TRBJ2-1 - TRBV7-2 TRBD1 CASSLPQGWEQFF TGTGCCAGCAGCCTACCACAGGGGTGGGAGCAGTTCTTC
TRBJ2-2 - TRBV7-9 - CASSLYGTGELFF TGTGCCAGCAGCCTATACGGCACCGGGGAGCTGTTTTTT
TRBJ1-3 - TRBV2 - CASSEGGSSGNTIYF TGTGCCAGCAGTGAGGGAGGGAGCTCTGGAAACACCATATATTTT
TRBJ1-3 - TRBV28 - CASSFPPGGNTIYF TGTGCCAGCAGTTTTCCGCCAGGGGGAAACACCATATATTTT
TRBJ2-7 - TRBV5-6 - CASSLVGQYEQYF TGTGCCAGCAGCTTGGTGGGGCAGTACGAGCAGTACTTC
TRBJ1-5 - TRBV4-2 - CASSQELRTRENQPQHF TGTGCCAGCAGCCAAGAATTACGGACACGCGAAAATCAGCCCCAGCATTTT
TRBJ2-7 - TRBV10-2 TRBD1 CASRSGTGTYEQYF TGCGCCAGCAGATCCGGGACAGGAACCTACGAGCAGTACTTC
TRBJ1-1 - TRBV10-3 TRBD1 CAIANPGQGSPEAFF TGTGCCATTGCGAACCCCGGACAGGGGAGCCCGGAAGCTTTCTTT
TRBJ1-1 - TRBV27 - CASSSPLTREITEAFF TGTGCCAGCAGTTCCCCCCTGACGCGGGAGATCACTGAAGCTTTCTTT
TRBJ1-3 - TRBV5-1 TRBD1 CASSNRQGATGNTIYF TGCGCCAGCAGCAACCGACAGGGGGCTACTGGAAACACCATATATTTT
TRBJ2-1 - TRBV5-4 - CASSPYNYNEQFF TGTGCCAGCAGCCCCTATAACTACAATGAGCAGTTCTTC
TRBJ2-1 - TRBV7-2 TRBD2 CASSLRLTSGGVHEQFF TGTGCCAGCAGCCTACGTTTAACTAGCGGGGGAGTACATGAGCAGTTCTTC
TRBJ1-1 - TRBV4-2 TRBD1 CASSQLTRVGTGRVRPEAFF TGTGCCAGCAGCCAACTTACAAGAGTTGGGACAGGAAGGGTACGGCCTGAAGCTTTCTTT
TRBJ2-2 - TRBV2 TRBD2 CASSEGAGGPWTGELFF TGTGCCAGCAGTGAAGGAGCGGGAGGGCCATGGACCGGGGAGCTGTTTTTT
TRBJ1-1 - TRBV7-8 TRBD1 CASNLQGFGTEAFF TGTGCCAGCAATTTACAGGGGTTTGGCACTGAAGCTTTCTTT
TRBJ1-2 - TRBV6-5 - CASRDPNRSFYGYTF TGTGCCAGCAGGGACCCCAACAGGAGCTTCTATGGCTACACCTTC
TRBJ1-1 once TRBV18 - CASSPSGVGVVNTEAFF TGTGCCAGCTCACCAAGTGGAGTCGGGGTTGTGAACACTGAAGCTTTCTTT
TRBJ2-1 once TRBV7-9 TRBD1 CASSGRQGSSYNEQFF TGTGCCAGCAGCGGCCGACAGGGGAGCTCCTACAATGAGCAGTTCTTC
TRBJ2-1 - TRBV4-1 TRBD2 CASSHPQGLGPNEQFF TGCGCCAGCAGCCATCCCCAGGGACTAGGGCCCAATGAGCAGTTCTTC
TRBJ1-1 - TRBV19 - CASSEGGTEAFF TGTGCCAGTAGCGAAGGGGGCACTGAAGCTTTCTTT
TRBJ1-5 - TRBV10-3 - CAISESNINQPQHF TGTGCCATCAGTGAGTCGAACATCAATCAGCCCCAGCATTTT
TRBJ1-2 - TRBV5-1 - CASYRGGGDDYGYTF TGCGCCAGCTACCGTGGAGGGGGGGACGACTATGGCTACACCTTC